This entry describes one T cell receptor beta chain. Antigen specificity is unknown. The data belong to a study of cytomegalovirus exposure and HLA in healthy donors. General study findings and limits: Most of the CMV-associated TCR beta chains (in a later analysis) appeared to be HLA-restricted. Most subjects' HLA-A and HLA-B alleles were reportedly predicted from TCR beta sequences. More than 15,000 TCR beta sequences were associated with HLA alleles at 0.05 false discovery rate in a later analysis. Fewer N-insertions (relative to the approximately 700-donor mean) were reportedly seen in an Asian-associated ancestry cluster in a later analysis.

The V gene lost 4 bases and the J gene lost 5 bases, with 12 bases spanning the gap. Germline V lookup: CDR1 SGHDT, CDR2 YYEEEE. This CDR3 comprises 13 residues. Both 60 Vbeta primers and 13 Jbeta primers went into the PCR. Here immunoSEQ multiplex PCR was the method, and the copy in TCRdb shows in-frame clones only, minus some. The sample lists 95,000 to 150,000 clones, about 81% occurring once. The chain combines TRBV5-6 with TRBJ2-5, with D possibly being TRBD1 (6 bases). This sequence was found in a woman aged 25 to 39 in good health and CMV-seronegative. Sequences were obtained from PBMCs. The CDR3 spells CASSLVGAETQYF. The CDR3 DNA sequence: TGTGCCAGCAGCCTGGTGGGGGCCGAGACCCAGTACTTC.